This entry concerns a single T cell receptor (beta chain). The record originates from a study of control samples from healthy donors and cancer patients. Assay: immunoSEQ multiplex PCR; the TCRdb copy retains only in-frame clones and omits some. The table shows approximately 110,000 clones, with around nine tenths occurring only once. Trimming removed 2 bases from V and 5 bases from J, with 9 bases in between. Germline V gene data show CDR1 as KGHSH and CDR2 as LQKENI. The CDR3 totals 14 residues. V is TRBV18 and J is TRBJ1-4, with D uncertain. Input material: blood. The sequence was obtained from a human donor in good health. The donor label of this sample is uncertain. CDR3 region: CASSPGIQNEKLFF. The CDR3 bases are TGTGCCAGCTCACCAGGGATTCAAAATGAAAAACTGTTTTTT.